This T cell receptor beta chain was documented in a study of early T cells in non-severe SARS-CoV-2 infection. Overall study: Unsorted whole blood bulk RNA was sequenced, with unpaired chains.

The library protocol tagged individual cDNA molecules with unique molecular identifiers. TCRdb processed the 5' RACE reads anew with MiXCR; each CDR3 protein has one entry. The profile covers about 64,000 distinct CDR3 sequences, with around 4.7% appearing a single time and roughly 5% taken by the ten largest. This clonotype was counted many times. Its specificity is not known. Study-wide results and caveats: Anti-spike CD8 responses were favored by VDJdb matching, which missed private and CD4 specificities.

Germline V gives CDR1 SGDLS, CDR2 YYNGEE. The CDR3 contains 15 residues. Trimming cost V 0 bases and J 6 bases, with 16 bases left between them. The TCR originated in an adult who was a healthcare worker with PCR-confirmed SARS-CoV-2 infection or an uninfected control (not recorded which). The chain links TRBV9 to TRBJ2-7, with D possibly called TRBD1 or TRBD2 (6 bases each). Specimen: whole blood. The CDR3 region has the DNA TGTGCCAGCAGCGTAGTAGATATCGGGGGCAGCGAGCAGTACTTC. Protein product: CASSVVDIGGSEQYF.